Below, one TCR beta chain is given with its context. Antigen specificity is unknown. This entry belongs to a study of shared clonotypes between healthy human individuals. Findings of the study overall: Generation probability values for non-shared clonotypes were lower than those for clonotypes shared by all four donors. About 5% was the fraction of naive CD4 clonotypes found shared across four donors.

The germline CDR1 and CDR2 sequences are MNHEY and SMNVEV (reference sequence). The ends were cut back, 5 bases at V and 8 bases at J, with 19 bases in the middle. This CDR3 region has 14 residues. Running of the assay took place at deep level. The data were produced by immunoSEQ multiplex PCR, yet TCRdb's version contains in-frame clones alone and is incomplete. The sample yields about 1 million clones, around four fifths seen once. This TCR derives from a man between 18 and 29 years old in good health. The sample taken for sequencing was memory CD4+ T cells sorted from blood. Described subset: CD45RA-negative fraction. The genes are TRBV27 and TRBJ2-7, with D uncertain. The CDR3 DNA sequence: TGTGCCAGCAGTCCCATTCCCGAGACCGAAAAGCAGTACTTC. Translated: CASSPIPETEKQYF.